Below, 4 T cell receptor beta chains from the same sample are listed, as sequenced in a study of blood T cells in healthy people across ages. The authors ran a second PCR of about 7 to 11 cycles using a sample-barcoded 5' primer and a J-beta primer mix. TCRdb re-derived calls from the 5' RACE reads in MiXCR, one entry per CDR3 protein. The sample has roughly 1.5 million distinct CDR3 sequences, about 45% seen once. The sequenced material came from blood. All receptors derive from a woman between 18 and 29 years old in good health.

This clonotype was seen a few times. The CDR3 here is CASGSTRGGGGRFF. The CDR3 bases are TGTGCTAGTGGTTCCACCCGAGGTGGCGGGGGGCGGTTCTTC. The chain joins TRBV12-5 to TRBJ2-1, with TRBD2 matching over 8 bases. Germline lookup yields CDR1 LGHNT and CDR2 FRNRAP. This CDR3 has 14 residues. V lost 4 bases, J lost 15 bases, and 14 bases stayed unmatched.

The CDR3 DNA reads TGCAGCGTTGAAGGGGACAGGGGGGGCTACAATGAGCAGTTCTTC. Translation: CSVEGDRGGYNEQFF. The gene calls are TRBV29-1 and TRBJ2-1, with TRBD1 matching over 11 bases. This CDR3 is built from 15 residues. J gave up 3 bases and V 1 base, and 2 bases lay outside the gene matches. CDR1 is SQVTM, CDR2 ANQGSEA, per germline.

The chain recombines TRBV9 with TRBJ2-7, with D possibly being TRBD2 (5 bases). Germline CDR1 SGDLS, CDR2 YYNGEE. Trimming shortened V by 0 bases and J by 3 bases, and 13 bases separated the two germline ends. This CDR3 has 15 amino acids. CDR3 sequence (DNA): TGTGCCAGCAGCGTAGGAGCTAGCAGTTACTACGAGCAGTACTTC. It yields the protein CASSVGASSYYEQYF.

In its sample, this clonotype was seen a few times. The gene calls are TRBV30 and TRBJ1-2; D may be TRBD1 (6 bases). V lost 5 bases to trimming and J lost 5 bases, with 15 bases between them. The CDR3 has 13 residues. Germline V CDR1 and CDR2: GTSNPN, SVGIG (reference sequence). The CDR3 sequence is CAWGRWDTYGYTF. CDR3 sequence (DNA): TGTGCCTGGGGGCGCTGGGACACTTATGGCTACACCTTC.